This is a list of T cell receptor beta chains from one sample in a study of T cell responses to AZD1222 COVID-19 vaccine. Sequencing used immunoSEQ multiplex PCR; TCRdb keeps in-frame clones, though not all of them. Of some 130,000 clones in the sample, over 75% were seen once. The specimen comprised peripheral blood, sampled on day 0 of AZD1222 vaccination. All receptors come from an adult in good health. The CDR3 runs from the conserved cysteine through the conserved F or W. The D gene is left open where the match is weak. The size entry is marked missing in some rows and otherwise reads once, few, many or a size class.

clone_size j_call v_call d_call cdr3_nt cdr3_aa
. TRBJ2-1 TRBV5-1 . TGCGCCAGCAGCGGTGCGGGAACCCACAATGAGCAGTTCTTC CASSGAGTHNEQFF
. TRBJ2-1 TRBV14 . TGTGCCAGCAGCCCCGAGGCGGGGGCGCGAAATGAGCAGTTCTTC CASSPEAGARNEQFF
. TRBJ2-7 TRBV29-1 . TGCAGCGTTGTCGTAGGCGTGATCTACGAGCAGTACTTC CSVVVGVIYEQYF
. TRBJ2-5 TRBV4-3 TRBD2 TGCGCCAGCAGCCAGGGGACTAGAGGAGAGACCCAGTACTTC CASSQGTRGETQYF
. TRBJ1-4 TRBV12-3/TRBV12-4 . TGTGCCAGCCATGGTAATGAAAAACTGTTTTTT CASHGNEKLFF
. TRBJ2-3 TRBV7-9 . TGTGCCAGCACCCTCAGGACTACCACAGATACGCAGTATTTT CASTLRTTTDTQYF
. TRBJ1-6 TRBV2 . TGTGCCAGCAGTGTTGGGGACTCACCCCTCCACTTT CASSVGDSPLHF
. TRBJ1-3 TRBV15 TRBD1 TGTGCCACCAGCAGAGATGCGACAGGGAGGTCCGGAAACACCATATATTTT CATSRDATGRSGNTIYF
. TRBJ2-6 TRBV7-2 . TGTGCCAGCAGCCCTAATTTCTCTGGGGCCAACGTCCTGACTTTC CASSPNFSGANVLTF
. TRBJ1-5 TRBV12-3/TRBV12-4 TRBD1 TGTGCCAGCAGCAGGACAGGCAAGCAGCCCCAGCATTTT CASSRTGKQPQHF
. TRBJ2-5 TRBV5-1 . TGCGCCAGCAGCTCACAATGGTCAGGGGGGGAGACCCAGTACTTC CASSSQWSGGETQYF
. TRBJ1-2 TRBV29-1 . TGCAGCGTTGAAGATCGGGCTGGATGGGAGCAACTTAACTATGGCTACACCTTC CSVEDRAGWEQLNYGYTF
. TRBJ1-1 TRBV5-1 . TGCGCCAGCAGCTCAGGGTACAGCGAAGCTTTCTTT CASSSGYSEAFF
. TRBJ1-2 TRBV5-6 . TGTGCCAGCAGCTTGGTACAGGGCTACACCTTC CASSLVQGYTF
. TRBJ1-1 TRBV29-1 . TGCAGCGTTCCGACCGGAACTGAAGCTTTCTTT CSVPTGTEAFF
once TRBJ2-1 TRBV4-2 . TGTGCCAGCAGCCAAGGGGTCATAATTGGGAATGAGCAGTTCTTC CASSQGVIIGNEQFF